This TCR beta chain is drawn from a study of metastatic and nonmetastatic thyroid tumors. Study details: Malignant thyroid and benign thyroid patients provided blood and tumor or nodule tissue whose repertoires were compared.

No treatment of any kind had been given to any patient before thyroid surgery. Study results and caveats: Within blood and tumor, benign nodules reportedly had significantly lower TCR beta diversity than malignant thyroid tumors did.

V was pared by 5 bases and J by 2 bases, with 5 bases of the junction left unmatched. From germline, CDR1 is MNHNS and CDR2 SASEGT. This CDR3 is 14 amino acids long. Methods used by the authors: Between-group CDR3 differences, defined by clinicopathological status, yielded a distant-metastasis classifier for papillary thyroid cancer. TCRdb reassembled clones from the PCR reads with MiXCR. V and J calls and clone size were set by TCRdb, not the authors. The sample holds 7,000 to 8,500 clones; roughly 31% are singletons and the top ten take about a fifth. This clone was seen a handful of times. Its target is unknown.

Sequences were obtained from tumor tissue. V gene TRBV6-1 combines with J gene TRBJ2-7, with TRBD2 matching 8 bases. The origin of this receptor is a female donor with papillary thyroid cancer or a benign thyroid nodule (not recorded which). Some clones in this sample may be carry-over from other donors' samples. The CDR3 DNA is TGTGCCAGCAGTCAGCGGGAGTGGGCCTACGAGCAGTACTTC. Its protein product is CASSQREWAYEQYF.